This T cell receptor (beta chain) derives from a study of cytomegalovirus exposure and HLA in healthy donors. Study in general: When fewer than 500 donors were genotyped, 81% of them were found to fall in the Caucasian-associated ancestry cluster. Study-wide results and caveats: Most of the TCR beta V segments (in an earlier analysis) were productive either about 87% or about 30% of the time. Later analysis found that TCR beta chains associated with HLA were more clonally expanded than other, equally common chains. In vitro work confirmed that a few CMV-associated chains recognize CMV antigens.

Trimming took off 3 bases at V and 0 bases at J, with 19 bases between the two ends. Germline CDR1 reads SGDLS; CDR2 reads YYNGEE. The CDR3 is 19 amino acids. As for this clone: Its antigen is not identified.

With 60 Vbeta and 13 Jbeta primers, the PCR was carried out. TCRdb's table, derived via immunoSEQ multiplex PCR, lists solely in-frame clones and lacks some. The table has 200,000 to 250,000 clones, around 80% seen once. This chain connects TRBV9 to TRBJ2-6; the D gene is possibly TRBD2 (5 bases). Sequencing was done on a sample of PBMCs. The clonotype originates from a middle-aged woman in good health and CMV-seronegative. In nucleotides, the CDR3 is TGTGCCAGCAGCGCCAGAGGGTTGGTCGAACACTCTGGGGCCAACGTCCTGACTTTC. This codes for CASSARGLVEHSGANVLTF.